Below, one TCR beta chain is given with its context. The data originate from a study of blood T cell repertoires in COVID-19. Looking at the study overall: Some COVID-19 samples were acute and others convalescent; all came from the United States, Italy and Spain. PBMCs, B-cell-depleted T cells, or T cells provided the cDNA or gDNA that made up the material.

Original processing notes: Nucleated cell number was recorded as an estimate derived from reference gene primer amplification. Libraries were prepared by immunoSEQ multiplex PCR; TCRdb keeps only in-frame clonotypes and omits some of them. The V and J calls and clone size come from that table; D and trimming were worked out from the DNA. The data hold 250,000 to 300,000 clones, with 88% observed a single time. The length of the CDR3 is 13 residues. Germline CDR1 reads SEHNR; CDR2 reads FQNEAQ (reference sequence). Trimming pared 1 base from V and 7 bases from J, leaving 10 bases between. Recovered status applied to Cohort 3 donors who had two consecutive negative PCRs. It also applied to those with clearance or with symptom resolution.

The sequence came from a young woman who had recovered from COVID-19. The specimen was PBMCs or T cells enriched from blood (not recorded which). The chain uses TRBV7-9 and TRBJ1-1; D remains ambiguous. In nucleotides, the CDR3 is TGTGCCAGCAGCTTAGAGGCGGCCGGTGAAGCTTTCTTT. Encoded protein: CASSLEAAGEAFF.